This paragraph reports one TCR beta chain. V lost 6 bases, J lost 6 bases, and 11 bases lay in between. This CDR3 has 13 residues. CDR1 and CDR2 from the germline V gene are MNHEY and SVGAGI. These data belong to a study of cytomegalovirus exposure and HLA in healthy donors. The PCR contained 60 Vbeta and 13 Jbeta primers. Libraries were prepared by immunoSEQ multiplex PCR; TCRdb keeps only in-frame clonotypes and omits some of them. The sample contains about 190,000 clones, roughly 77% of which appear only once. This sequence originates from a man aged 25 to 45 in good health and CMV-seropositive. Sequencing was performed on PBMCs. The V gene is TRBV6-5, the J gene TRBJ2-2; no clear D. CDR3 region: CASRPVVSGELFF. The CDR3 DNA reads TGTGCCAGCAGGCCCGTAGTCTCCGGGGAGCTGTTTTTT.